This TCR beta chain is drawn from a study of regulatory T cells in long-lasting Graves disease. The time point here: newly diagnosed GD, antithyroid drugs for less than 3 months. Following extraction of RNA from PBMCs, that RNA was used to make the TCR library. Sequencing libraries for TCR beta were prepared with iRepertoire HTBI primers and Arm-PCR of CDR3 regions. TCRdb ran MiXCR on the multiplex PCR reads and lists one entry per CDR3 protein. The sample contains 400,000 to 500,000 distinct CDR3 sequences, about a sixth of which appear only once. This clonotype was seen many times. V was clipped by 3 bases and J by 9 bases, with 18 bases between them. This CDR3 comprises 15 residues. In germline, CDR1 is SGHAT, CDR2 FQNNGV. These data were also reused for a study on T cells in Graves' hyperthyroidism and ophthalmopathy. That work adds: Pregnant or lactating patients were excluded, as were those with uncontrolled infection or other autoimmune disease.

Sequences were derived from peripheral blood mononuclear cells (PBMCs), sampled at new diagnosis, from a patient treated with antithyroid drugs. The receptor's source is a woman aged 25 to 39 with Graves disease. The J gene is TRBJ2-1, the V gene TRBV11-2; D unresolved. The CDR3 region is CASSFSPHRMGEQFF. As DNA, the CDR3 is TGTGCCAGCAGCTTTAGCCCTCATAGAATGGGTGAGCAGTTCTTC. Based on the CDR3 plus reference TRBV11-2 and TRBJ2-1, the full variable domain is EAGVAQSPRYKIIEKRQSVAFWCNPISGHATLYWYQQILGQGPKLLIQFQNNGVVDDSQLPKDRFSAERLKGVDSTLKIQPAKLEDSAVYLCASSFSPHRMGEQFFGPGTRLTVL.